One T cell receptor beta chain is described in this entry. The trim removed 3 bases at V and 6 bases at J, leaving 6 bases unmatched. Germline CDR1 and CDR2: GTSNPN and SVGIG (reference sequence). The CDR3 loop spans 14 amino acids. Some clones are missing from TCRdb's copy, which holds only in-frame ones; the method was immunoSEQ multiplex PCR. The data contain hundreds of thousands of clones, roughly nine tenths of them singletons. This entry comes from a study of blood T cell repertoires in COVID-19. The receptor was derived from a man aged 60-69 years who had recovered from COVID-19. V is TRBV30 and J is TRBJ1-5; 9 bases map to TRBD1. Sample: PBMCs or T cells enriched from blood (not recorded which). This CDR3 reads CAWRDGTGIQPQHF. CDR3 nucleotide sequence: TGTGCCTGGAGGGACGGGACAGGGATTCAGCCCCAGCATTTT.